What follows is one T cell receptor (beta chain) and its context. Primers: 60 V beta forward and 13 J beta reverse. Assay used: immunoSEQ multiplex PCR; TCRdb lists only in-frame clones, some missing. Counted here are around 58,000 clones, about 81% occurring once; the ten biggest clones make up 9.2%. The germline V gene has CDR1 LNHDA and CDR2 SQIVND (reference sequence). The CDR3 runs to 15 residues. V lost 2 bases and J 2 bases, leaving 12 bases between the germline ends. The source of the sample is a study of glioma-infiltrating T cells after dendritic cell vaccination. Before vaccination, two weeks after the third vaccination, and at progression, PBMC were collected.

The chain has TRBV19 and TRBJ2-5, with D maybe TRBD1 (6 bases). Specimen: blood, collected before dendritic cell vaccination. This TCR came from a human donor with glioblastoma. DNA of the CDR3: TGTGCCAGTAGTATATCAGGGGTGGGTCAAGAGACCCAGTACTTC. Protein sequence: CASSISGVGQETQYF.